This T cell receptor (beta chain) was retrieved from a study of cytomegalovirus exposure and HLA in healthy donors. V shed 4 bases and J shed 0 bases, with 9 bases lying between them. Germline V lookup: CDR1 SGHDN, CDR2 FVKESK. CDR3 length: 15 residues. The PCR had 60 Vbeta and 13 Jbeta primers. Using immunoSEQ multiplex PCR, the repertoire was profiled, and TCRdb retains in-frame clones only, with some absent. The table has about 200,000 clones, 65% to 90% seen once. The specimen sequenced was PBMCs. The TCR originated in a woman in her forties or fifties in good health and CMV-seronegative. The chain carries TRBV14 and TRBJ1-4; unclear D gene. CDR3 DNA: TGTGCCAGCAGCCCGACATCCGCAACTAATGAAAAACTGTTTTTT. Its translation: CASSPTSATNEKLFF.